This TCR beta chain was profiled in a study of blood T cells in healthy people across ages. Study-level background: Every two T cells gave about one barcoded beta molecule via template switching.

Worth noting for this clonotype: Its antigen is currently unknown.

Unmatched junction bases numbered 10, after V lost 5 bases and J lost 3 bases. Germline CDR1 is MNHEY and CDR2 is SVGAGI. The CDR3 sequence is 16 residues long. Notes on the study in general: Across samples, TCR beta diversity tracked strongly with naive T cell percentage.

Next came a second PCR, run for about 7 to 12 cycles, which used a sample-barcoded 5' primer along with a J-beta primer mix. Every single cDNA molecule received a tag from a template-switch adaptor with 12 random nucleotides. Using its own MiXCR run on the 5' RACE reads, TCRdb lists one record per CDR3 protein. The sample carries approximately 400,000 distinct CDR3 sequences, 45% to 60% recorded once. The gene calls are TRBV6-5 and TRBJ2-3, with 8 bases lining up with TRBD2. The sequencing input was blood. The receptor was derived from a man aged 60 to 75 in good health. The CDR3 DNA reads TGTGCCAGCAGTCCCCGGGGGGGGGCTTGGACAGATACGCAGTATTTT. Protein product: CASSPRGGAWTDTQYF.